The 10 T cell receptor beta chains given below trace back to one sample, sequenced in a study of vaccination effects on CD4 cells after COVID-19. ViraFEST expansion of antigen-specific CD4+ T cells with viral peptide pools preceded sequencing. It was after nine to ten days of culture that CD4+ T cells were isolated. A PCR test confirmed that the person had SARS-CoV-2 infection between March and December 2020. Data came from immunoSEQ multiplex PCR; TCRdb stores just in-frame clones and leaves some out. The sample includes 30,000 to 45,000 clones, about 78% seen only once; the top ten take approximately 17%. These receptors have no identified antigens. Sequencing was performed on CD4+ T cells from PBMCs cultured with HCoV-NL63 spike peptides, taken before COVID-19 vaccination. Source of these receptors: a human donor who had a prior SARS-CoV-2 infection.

In DNA form, the CDR3 reads TGTGCCAGGTTGGACAGAGCATACTACGAGCAGTACTTC. Encoded protein: CARLDRAYYEQYF. The chain recombines TRBV27 with TRBJ2-7, with D maybe TRBD1 (6 bases). V was cut by 9 bases and J by 3 bases, with 15 bases left in between. The CDR3 length is 13 residues. Germline V gene data show CDR1 as MNHEY and CDR2 as SMNVEV (reference sequence).

CDR3 sequence reads: CATSTGQGFEKLFF. The CDR3 DNA reads TGTGCCACCAGCACGGGACAGGGGTTTGAAAAACTGTTTTTT. V and J are TRBV15 and TRBJ1-4; 10 bases agree with TRBD1. CDR1 and CDR2 (germline): LNHNV, YYDKDF (reference sequence). V shed 4 bases, J shed 7 bases, and the junction held 3 bases outside the gene matches. The CDR3 is 14 amino acids.

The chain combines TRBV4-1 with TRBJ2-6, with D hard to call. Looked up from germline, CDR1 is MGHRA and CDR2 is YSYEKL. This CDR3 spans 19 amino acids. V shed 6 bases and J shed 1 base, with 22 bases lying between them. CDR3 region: CASRARIGYISSGANVLTF. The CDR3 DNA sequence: TGCGCCAGCAGGGCACGGATCGGATACATCTCTTCTGGGGCCAACGTCCTGACTTTC.

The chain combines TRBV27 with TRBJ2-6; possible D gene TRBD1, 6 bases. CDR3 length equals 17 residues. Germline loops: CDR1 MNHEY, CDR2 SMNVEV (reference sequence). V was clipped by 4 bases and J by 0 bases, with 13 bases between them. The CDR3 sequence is CASSWTVSSSGANVLTF. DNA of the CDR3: TGTGCCAGCAGTTGGACAGTTTCAAGCTCTGGGGCCAACGTCCTGACTTTC. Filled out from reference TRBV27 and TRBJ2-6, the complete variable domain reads EAQVTQNPRYLITVTGKKLTVTCSQNMNHEYMSWYRQDPGLGLRQIYYSMNVEVTDKGDVPEGYKVSRKEKRNFPLILESPSPNQTSLYFCASSWTVSSSGANVLTFGAGSRLTVL.

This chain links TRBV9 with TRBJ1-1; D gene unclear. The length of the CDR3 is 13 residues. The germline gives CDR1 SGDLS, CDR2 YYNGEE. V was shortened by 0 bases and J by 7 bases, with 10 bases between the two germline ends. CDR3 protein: CASSVEGWGEAFF. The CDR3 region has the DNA TGTGCCAGCAGCGTAGAAGGGTGGGGTGAAGCTTTCTTT. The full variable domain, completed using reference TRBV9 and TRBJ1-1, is DSGVTQTPKHLITATGQRVTLRCSPRSGDLSVYWYQQSLDQGLQFLIQYYNGEERAKGNILERFSAQQFPDLHSELNLSSLELGDSALYFCASSVEGWGEAFFGQGTRLTVV.

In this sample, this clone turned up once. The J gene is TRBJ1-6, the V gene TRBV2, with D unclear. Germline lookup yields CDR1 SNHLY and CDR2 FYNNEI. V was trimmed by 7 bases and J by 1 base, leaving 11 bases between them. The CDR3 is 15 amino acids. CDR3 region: CASKRERSYNSPLHF. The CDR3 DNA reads TGTGCCAGCAAGAGGGAACGTTCCTATAATTCACCCCTCCACTTT.

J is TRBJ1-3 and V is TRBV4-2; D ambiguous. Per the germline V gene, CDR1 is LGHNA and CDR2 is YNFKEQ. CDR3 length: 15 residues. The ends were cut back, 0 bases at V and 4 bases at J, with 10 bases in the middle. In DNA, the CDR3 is TGTGCCAGCAGCCAAGAATTAGGGATCGGAAACACCATATATTTT. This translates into CASSQELGIGNTIYF.

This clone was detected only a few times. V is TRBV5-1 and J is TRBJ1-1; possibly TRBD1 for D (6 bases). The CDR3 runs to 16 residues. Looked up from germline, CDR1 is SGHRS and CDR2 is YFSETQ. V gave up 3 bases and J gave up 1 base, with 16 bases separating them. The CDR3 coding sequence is TGCGCCAGCAGCTACTCTTACAGGGCGACGAACACTGAAGCTTTCTTT. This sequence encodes CASSYSYRATNTEAFF.

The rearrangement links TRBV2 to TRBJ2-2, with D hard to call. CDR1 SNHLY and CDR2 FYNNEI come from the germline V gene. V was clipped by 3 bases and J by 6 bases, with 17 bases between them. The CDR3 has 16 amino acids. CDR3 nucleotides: TGTGCCAGCAGTGACGCAATTCTCGGAATTCCCGGGGAGCTGTTTTTT. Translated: CASSDAILGIPGELFF.

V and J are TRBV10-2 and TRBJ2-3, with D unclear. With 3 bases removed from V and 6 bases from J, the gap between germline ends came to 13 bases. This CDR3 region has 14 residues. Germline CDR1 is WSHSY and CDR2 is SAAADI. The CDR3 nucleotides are TGCGCCAGCAGTGAATTCCGGGCCGGGGATACGCAGTATTTT. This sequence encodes CASSEFRAGDTQYF.